What follows is one T cell receptor (beta chain) and its context. The data stem from a study of blood T cell repertoires in COVID-19. Study information: Whether acute or convalescent, the COVID-19 samples came from the United States, Italy and Spain. PBMCs, B-cell-depleted T cells, or T cells provided the cDNA or gDNA that made up the material.

Authors' methods: Reference gene primers were amplified, and this amplification served to estimate nucleated cell counts. Only in-frame clones appear in the TCRdb table, and some are missing; sequencing was by immunoSEQ multiplex PCR. The DNA was the basis for D and trimming; V, J and clone size are from that table. The sample lists about 27,000 clones; 65% to 90% were seen once. V lost 1 base, J lost 5 bases, and 14 bases lay in between. Germline CDR1 reads SGHRS; CDR2 reads YFSETQ. The CDR3 spans 15 residues. The sequence was collected from a woman aged 80 or over with acute or convalescent COVID-19. The chain links TRBV5-1 to TRBJ2-3, with TRBD2 as a possible D gene (5 bases). The sequencing input was peripheral blood. The CDR3 DNA is TGCGCCAGCAGCTTGATGACTCCTGGAGGAGATACGCAGTATTTT. Its translation: CASSLMTPGGDTQYF. The variable domain in full, with the rest retrieved from reference TRBV5-1 and TRBJ2-3, is KAGVTQTPRYLIKTRGQQVTLSCSPISGHRSVSWYQQTPGQGLQFLFEYFSETQRNKGNFPGRFSGRQFSNSRSEMNVSTLELGDSALYLCASSLMTPGGDTQYFGPGTRLTVL.